Shown below are 6 T cell receptor beta chains from a single sample sequenced in a study of blood T cells in healthy people across ages. A J-beta primer mix and a sample-barcoded 5' primer were used in a second PCR of about 7 to 12 cycles. MiXCR, run by TCRdb on the 5' RACE reads, gives a single entry per CDR3 protein. This table holds 850,000 to 1,300,000 distinct CDR3 sequences, 35% to 50% found once. The sample consisted of blood. Receptor source: a woman aged 60 to 75 in good health.

CDR3 amino acids: CASSDGRATNEQFF. CDR3 nucleotides: TGTGCCAGCAGTGACGGGAGGGCCACTAATGAGCAGTTCTTC. The V and J genes are TRBV2 and TRBJ2-1; 8 positions agree with TRBD2. Germline-derived CDR1 and CDR2 are SNHLY and FYNNEI. With V trimmed by 3 bases and J by 7 bases, 5 bases remained unmatched. The CDR3 consists of 14 residues.

The chain couples TRBV20-1 to TRBJ2-7, with D possibly being TRBD1 (5 bases). CDR1 is DFQATT, CDR2 SNEGSKA, per germline (reference sequence). V was trimmed by 3 bases and J by 2 bases, leaving 8 bases between them. The CDR3 runs 12 residues. This chain's CDR3 is CSARVGAYEQYF. The CDR3 region has the DNA TGCAGTGCTAGGGTAGGGGCCTACGAGCAGTACTTC.

There are a few counts of this clonotype. This may come from a read error, since a much larger clone is one base off. The chain recombines TRBV24-1 with TRBJ2-7, with 8 bases identical to TRBD1. CDR1 is KGHDR and CDR2 is SFDVKD in the germline V gene. The V and J ends lost 1 base and 7 bases, in that order; junction bases with no gene match: 8. This CDR3 comprises 15 residues. The CDR3 loop is CATSDFAGGRDEQYF. As DNA, the CDR3 is TGTGCCACCAGTGATTTCGCAGGGGGCCGGGATGAGCAGTACTTC.

This clonotype was seen a few times. This chain uses TRBV5-1 with TRBJ2-6; TRBD1 agrees at 9 bases. The CDR3 consists of 16 residues. From germline, CDR1 is SGHRS and CDR2 YFSETQ. The junction had 3 bases not matched to a gene; V was cut back by 2 bases and J by 3 bases. CDR3 in amino acids: CASSFDRGYGANVLTF. The CDR3 DNA reads TGCGCCAGCAGCTTCGACAGGGGGTATGGGGCCAACGTCCTGACTTTC. Full variable domain (outside the CDR3, taken from reference TRBV5-1 and TRBJ2-6): KAGVTQTPRYLIKTRGQQVTLSCSPISGHRSVSWYQQTPGQGLQFLFEYFSETQRNKGNFPGRFSGRQFSNSRSEMNVSTLELGDSALYLCASSFDRGYGANVLTFGAGSRLTVL.

The chain joins TRBV5-1 to TRBJ2-5, with 8 bases identical to TRBD1. Germline V gene data show CDR1 as SGHRS and CDR2 as YFSETQ. This CDR3 contains 14 residues. Losses at the gene ends were 4 bases for V and 4 bases for J; bases not matched to a gene: 6. Here the CDR3 reads CASSALGTGETQYF. The CDR3 DNA reads TGCGCCAGCAGCGCCCTTGGGACAGGAGAGACCCAGTACTTC.

This chain uses TRBV27 with TRBJ2-3; no definite D call. The germline V gene has CDR1 MNHEY and CDR2 SMNVEV (reference sequence). V lost 2 bases, J lost 4 bases, and 10 bases lay in between. CDR3 length: 14 amino acids. The DNA for the CDR3 is TGTGCCAGCAGTTTAGCCGCGAAGGCAGATACGCAGTATTTT. This gives the protein CASSLAAKADTQYF.